This T cell receptor (beta chain) emerged from a study of OX40 agonist ivuxolimab in advanced cancers. The CDR3 extends over 14 amino acids. The junction had 2 bases not matched to a gene; V was cut back by 1 base and J by 4 bases. Germline loops: CDR1 GTSNPN, CDR2 SVGIG (reference sequence). Some clones are missing from TCRdb's copy, which holds only in-frame ones; the method was immunoSEQ multiplex PCR. The sample shows about 70,000 clones, around nine tenths of them seen only once. This chain connects TRBV30 to TRBJ1-5, with 9 bases lining up with TRBD1. The sample consisted of CD4+ or CD8+ T cells sorted from blood, taken in a trial of the OX40 agonist ivuxolimab. The source is an adult with an advanced solid tumor such as melanoma, head and neck, liver or kidney cancer. The DNA for the CDR3 is TGTGCCTGGAGTGGAGGGACAGGGAATCAGCCCCAGCATTTT. This encodes CAWSGGTGNQPQHF.